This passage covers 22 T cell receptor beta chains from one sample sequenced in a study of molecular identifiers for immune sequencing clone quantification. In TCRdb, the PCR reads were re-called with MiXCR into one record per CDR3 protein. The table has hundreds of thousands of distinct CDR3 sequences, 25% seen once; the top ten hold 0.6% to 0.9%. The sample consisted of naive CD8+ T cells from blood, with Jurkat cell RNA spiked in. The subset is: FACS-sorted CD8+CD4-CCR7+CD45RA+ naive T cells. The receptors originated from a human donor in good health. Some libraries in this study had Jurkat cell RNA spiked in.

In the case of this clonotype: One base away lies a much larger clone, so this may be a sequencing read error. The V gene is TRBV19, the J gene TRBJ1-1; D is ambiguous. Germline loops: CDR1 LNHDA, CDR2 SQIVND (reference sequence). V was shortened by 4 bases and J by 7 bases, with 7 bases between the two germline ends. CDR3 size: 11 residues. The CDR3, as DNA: TGTGCCAGTAGTAGTTTACGTGAAGCTTTCTTT. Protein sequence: CASSSLREAFF. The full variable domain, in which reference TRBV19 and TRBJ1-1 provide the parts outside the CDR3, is DGGITQSPKYLFRKEGQNVTLSCEQNLNHDAMYWYRQDPGQGLRLIYYSQIVNDFQKGDIAEGYSVSREKKESFPLTVTSAQKNPTAFYLCASSSLREAFFGQGTRLTVV.

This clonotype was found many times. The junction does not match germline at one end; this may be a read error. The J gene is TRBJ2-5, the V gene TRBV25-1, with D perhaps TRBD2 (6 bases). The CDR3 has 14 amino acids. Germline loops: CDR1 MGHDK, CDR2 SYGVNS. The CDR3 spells CASSEYGTQDTQYF. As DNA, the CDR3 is TGTGCCAGCAGTGAATATGGGACTCAAGATACCCAGTACTTC.

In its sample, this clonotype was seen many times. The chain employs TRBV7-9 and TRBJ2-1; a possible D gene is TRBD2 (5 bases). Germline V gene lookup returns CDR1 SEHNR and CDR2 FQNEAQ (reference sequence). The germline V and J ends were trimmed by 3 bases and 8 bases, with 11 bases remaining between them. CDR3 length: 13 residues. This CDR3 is CASSFFLGDEQFF. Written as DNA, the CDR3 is TGTGCCAGCAGCTTCTTTCTGGGAGATGAGCAGTTCTTC. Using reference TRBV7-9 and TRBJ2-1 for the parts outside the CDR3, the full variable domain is DTGVSQNPRHKITKRGQNVTFRCDPISEHNRLYWYRQTLGQGPEFLTYFQNEAQLEKSRLLSDRFSAERPKGSFSTLEIQRTEQGDSAMYLCASSFFLGDEQFFGPGTRLTVL.

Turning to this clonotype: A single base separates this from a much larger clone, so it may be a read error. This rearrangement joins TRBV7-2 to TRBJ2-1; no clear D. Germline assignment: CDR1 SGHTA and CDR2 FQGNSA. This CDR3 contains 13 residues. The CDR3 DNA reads TGTGCCAGCAGCTTAGGTTCAGCTAATGAGCAGGTCTTC. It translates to CASSLGSANEQVF. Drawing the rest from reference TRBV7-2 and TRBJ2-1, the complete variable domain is GAGVSQSPSNKVTEKGKDVELRCDPISGHTALYWYRQSLGQGLEFLIYFQGNSAPDKSGLPSDRFSAERTGGSVSTLTIQRTQQEDSAVYLCASSLGSANEQVFGPGTRLTVL.

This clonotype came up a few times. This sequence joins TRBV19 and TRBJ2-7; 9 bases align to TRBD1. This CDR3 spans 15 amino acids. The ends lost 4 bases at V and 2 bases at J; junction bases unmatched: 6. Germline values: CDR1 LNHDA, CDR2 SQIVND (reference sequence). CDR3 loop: CASSSGTGIAYEQYF. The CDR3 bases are TGTGCCAGTAGTAGCGGGACAGGGATCGCCTACGAGCAGTACTTC. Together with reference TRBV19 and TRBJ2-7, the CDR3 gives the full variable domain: DGGITQSPKYLFRKEGQNVTLSCEQNLNHDAMYWYRQDPGQGLRLIYYSQIVNDFQKGDIAEGYSVSREKKESFPLTVTSAQKNPTAFYLCASSSGTGIAYEQYFGPGTRLTVT.

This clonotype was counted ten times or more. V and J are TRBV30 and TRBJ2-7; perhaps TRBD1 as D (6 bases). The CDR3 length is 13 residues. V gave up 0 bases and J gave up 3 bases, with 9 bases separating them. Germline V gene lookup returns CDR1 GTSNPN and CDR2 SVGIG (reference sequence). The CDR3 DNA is TGTGCCTGGAGTGTCGGCAGGGGCTACGAGCAGTACTTC. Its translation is CAWSVGRGYEQYF.

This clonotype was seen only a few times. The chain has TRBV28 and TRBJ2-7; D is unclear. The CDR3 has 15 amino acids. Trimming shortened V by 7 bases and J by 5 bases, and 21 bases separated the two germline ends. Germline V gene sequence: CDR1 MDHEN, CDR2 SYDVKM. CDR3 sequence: CASTSPGFRWNEQYF. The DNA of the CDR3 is TGTGCCAGCACCTCCCCGGGCTTTAGGTGGAACGAGCAGTACTTC.

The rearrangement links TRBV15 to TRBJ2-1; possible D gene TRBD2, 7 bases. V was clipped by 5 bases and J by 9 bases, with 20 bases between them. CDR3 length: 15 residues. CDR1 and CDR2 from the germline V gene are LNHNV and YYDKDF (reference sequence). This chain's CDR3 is CATSLEGGSFPEQFF. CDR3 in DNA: TGTGCCACCAGCCTCGAGGGGGGGAGTTTCCCTGAGCAGTTCTTC. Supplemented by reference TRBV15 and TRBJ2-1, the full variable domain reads DAMVIQNPRYQVTQFGKPVTLSCSQTLNHNVMYWYQQKSSQAPKLLFHYYDKDFNNEADTPDNFQSRRPNTSFCFLDIRSPGLGDTAMYLCATSLEGGSFPEQFFGPGTRLTVL.

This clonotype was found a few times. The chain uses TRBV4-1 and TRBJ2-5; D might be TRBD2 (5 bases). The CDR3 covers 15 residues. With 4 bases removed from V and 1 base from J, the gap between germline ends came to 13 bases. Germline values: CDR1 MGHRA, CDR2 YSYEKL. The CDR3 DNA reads TGCGCCAGCAGCCGAGGACTGGGGTCCCAAGAGACCCAGTACTTC. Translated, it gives CASSRGLGSQETQYF.

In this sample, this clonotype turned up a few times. The CDR3 region has the DNA TGTGCCAGCAGTATCGGGGGAGGGGCCAACGTCCTGACTTTC. Protein sequence: CASSIGGGANVLTF. The chain links TRBV14 to TRBJ2-6; D is possibly TRBD2 (6 bases). Trimming stripped 6 bases from V and 4 bases from J, with 10 bases between. CDR1 and CDR2 from the germline V gene are SGHDN and FVKESK. The CDR3 totals 14 residues.

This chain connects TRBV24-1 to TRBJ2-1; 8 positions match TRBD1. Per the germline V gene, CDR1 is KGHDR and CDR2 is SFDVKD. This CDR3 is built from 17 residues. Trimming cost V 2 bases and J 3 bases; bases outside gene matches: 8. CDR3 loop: CATSDSRLTGGYNEQFF. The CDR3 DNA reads TGTGCCACCAGTGATTCTCGCCTCACAGGGGGCTACAATGAGCAGTTCTTC.

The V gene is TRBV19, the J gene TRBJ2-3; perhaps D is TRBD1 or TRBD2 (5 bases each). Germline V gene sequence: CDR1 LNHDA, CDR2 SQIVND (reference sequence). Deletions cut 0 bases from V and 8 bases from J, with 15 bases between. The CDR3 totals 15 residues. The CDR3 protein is CASSIDRTGLGTQYF. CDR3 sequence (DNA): TGTGCCAGTAGTATAGACCGGACGGGGCTAGGTACGCAGTATTTT.

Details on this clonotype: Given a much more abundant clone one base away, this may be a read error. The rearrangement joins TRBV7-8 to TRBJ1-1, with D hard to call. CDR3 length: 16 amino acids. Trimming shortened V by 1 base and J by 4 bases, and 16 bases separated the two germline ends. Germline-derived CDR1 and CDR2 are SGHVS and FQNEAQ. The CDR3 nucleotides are TGTGCCAGCAGCTTAGGGGCAGACTTGATGAGCACTGAAGCTTTCTTT. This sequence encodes CASSLGADLMSTEAFF.

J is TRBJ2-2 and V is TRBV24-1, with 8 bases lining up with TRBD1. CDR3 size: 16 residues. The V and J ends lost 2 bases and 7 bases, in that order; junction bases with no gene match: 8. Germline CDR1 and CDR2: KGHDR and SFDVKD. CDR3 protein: CATSDSQGASFGELFF. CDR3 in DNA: TGTGCCACCAGTGATTCGCAGGGGGCTAGTTTCGGGGAGCTGTTTTTT.

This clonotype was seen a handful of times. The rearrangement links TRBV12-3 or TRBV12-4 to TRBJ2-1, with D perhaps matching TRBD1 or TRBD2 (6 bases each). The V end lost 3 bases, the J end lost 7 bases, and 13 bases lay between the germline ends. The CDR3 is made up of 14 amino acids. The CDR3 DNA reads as TGTGCCAGCAGTTTCTCAGGGGCGGGAAATGAGCAGTTCTTC. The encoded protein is CASSFSGAGNEQFF.

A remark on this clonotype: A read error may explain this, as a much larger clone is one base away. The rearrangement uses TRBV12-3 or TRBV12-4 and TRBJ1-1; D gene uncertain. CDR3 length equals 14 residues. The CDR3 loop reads CASRQDARNTEALF. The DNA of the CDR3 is TGTGCCAGCAGGCAGGACGCCAGGAACACTGAAGCTCTCTTT.

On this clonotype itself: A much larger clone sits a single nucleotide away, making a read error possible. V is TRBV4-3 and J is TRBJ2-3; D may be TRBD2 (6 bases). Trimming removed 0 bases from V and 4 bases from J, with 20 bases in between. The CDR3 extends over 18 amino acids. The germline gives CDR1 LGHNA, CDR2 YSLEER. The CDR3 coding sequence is TGCGCCAGCAGCCAAGATAGGTTGGTTGGAGGGAGCGCAGATACGCAGTATTTT. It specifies CASSQDRLVGGSADTQYF.

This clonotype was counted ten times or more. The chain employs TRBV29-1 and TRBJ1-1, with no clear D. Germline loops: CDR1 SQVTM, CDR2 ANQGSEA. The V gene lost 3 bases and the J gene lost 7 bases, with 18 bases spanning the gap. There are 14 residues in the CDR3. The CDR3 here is CSVELGLGSGEAFF. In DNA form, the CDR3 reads TGCAGCGTTGAGTTGGGATTAGGGAGCGGTGAAGCTTTCTTT.

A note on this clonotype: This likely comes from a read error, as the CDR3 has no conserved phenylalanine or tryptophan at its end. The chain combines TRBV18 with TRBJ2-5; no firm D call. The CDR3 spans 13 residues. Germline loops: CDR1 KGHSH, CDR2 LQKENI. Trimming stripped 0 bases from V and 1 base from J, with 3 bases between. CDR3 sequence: CASSPPVQETQYL. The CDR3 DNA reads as TGTGCCAGCTCACCACCGGTCCAAGAGACCCAGTACCTC.

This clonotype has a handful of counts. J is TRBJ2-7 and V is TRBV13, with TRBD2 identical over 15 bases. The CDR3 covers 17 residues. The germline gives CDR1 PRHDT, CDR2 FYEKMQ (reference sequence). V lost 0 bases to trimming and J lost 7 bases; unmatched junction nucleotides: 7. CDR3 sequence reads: CASSLGRGLAGGGEQYF. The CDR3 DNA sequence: TGTGCCAGCAGCTTAGGCCGGGGACTAGCGGGAGGAGGAGAGCAGTACTTC.

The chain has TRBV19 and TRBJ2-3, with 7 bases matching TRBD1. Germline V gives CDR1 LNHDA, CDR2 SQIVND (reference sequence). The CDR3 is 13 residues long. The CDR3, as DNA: TGTGCATACCGGGACAGCTACACAGATACGCAGTATTTT. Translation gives CAYRDSYTDTQYF.

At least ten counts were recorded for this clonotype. The DNA of the CDR3 is TGTGCCAGTAGTATAGATCTTATTGGCACTTACAATGAGCAGTTCTTC. This gives the protein CASSIDLIGTYNEQFF. The chain uses TRBV19 and TRBJ2-1; no clear D gene. The V end lost 0 bases, the J end lost 4 bases, and 13 bases lay between the germline ends. Germline-derived CDR1 and CDR2 are LNHDA and SQIVND (reference sequence). The CDR3 extends over 16 amino acids.